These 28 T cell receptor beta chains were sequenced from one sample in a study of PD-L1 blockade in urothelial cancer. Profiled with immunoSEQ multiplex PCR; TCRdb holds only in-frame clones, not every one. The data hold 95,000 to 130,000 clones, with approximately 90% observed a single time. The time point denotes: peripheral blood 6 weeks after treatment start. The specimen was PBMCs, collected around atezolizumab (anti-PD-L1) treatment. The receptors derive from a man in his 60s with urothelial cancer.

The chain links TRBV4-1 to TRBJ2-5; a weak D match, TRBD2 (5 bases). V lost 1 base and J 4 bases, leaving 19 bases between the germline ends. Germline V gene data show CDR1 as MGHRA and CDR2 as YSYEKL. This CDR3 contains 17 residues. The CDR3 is CASSQAGRRPLGETQYF. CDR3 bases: TGCGCCAGCAGCCAAGCGGGTCGGAGGCCCCTCGGAGAGACCCAGTACTTC.

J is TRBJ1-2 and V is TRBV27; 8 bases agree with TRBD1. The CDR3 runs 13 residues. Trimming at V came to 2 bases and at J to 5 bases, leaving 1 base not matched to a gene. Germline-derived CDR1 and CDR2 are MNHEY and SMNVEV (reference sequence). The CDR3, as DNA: TGTGCCAGCAGTTTAAGACAGGGGTATGGCTACACCTTC. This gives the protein CASSLRQGYGYTF.

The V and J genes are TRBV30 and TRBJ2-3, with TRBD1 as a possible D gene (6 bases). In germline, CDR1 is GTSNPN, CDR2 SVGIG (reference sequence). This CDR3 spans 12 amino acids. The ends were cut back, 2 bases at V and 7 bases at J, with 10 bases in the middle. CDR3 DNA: TGTGCCTGGAGTTTGGGGGCAAATACGCAGTATTTT. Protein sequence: CAWSLGANTQYF.

CDR3 residues: CASSMGPSGRYNEQFF. For the CDR3, the DNA is TGTGCCAGTAGTATGGGGCCTAGCGGGAGATACAATGAGCAGTTCTTC. J is TRBJ2-1 and V is TRBV19, with 10 positions matching TRBD2. V was clipped by 3 bases and J by 4 bases; unmatched bases: 6. The CDR3 is 16 residues long. Germline CDR1 is LNHDA and CDR2 is SQIVND (reference sequence).

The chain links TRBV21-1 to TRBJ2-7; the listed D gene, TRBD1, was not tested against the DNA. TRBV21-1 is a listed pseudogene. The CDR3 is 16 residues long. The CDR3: CASRHERDSAEYEQYF. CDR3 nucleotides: TGTGCCAGCAGGCATGAAAGGGACAGTGCCGAATACGAGCAGTACTTC.

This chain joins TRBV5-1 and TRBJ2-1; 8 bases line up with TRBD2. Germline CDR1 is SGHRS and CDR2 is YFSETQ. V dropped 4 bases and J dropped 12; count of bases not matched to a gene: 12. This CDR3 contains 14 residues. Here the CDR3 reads CASSPGGPGGGQFF. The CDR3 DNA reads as TGCGCCAGCAGCCCGGGAGGACCGGGAGGGGGGCAGTTCTTC.

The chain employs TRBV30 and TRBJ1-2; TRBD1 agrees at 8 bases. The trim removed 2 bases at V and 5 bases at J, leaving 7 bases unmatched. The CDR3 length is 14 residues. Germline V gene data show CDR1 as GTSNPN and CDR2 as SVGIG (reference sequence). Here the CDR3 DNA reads TGTGCCTGGAGTCTCGGACAGGGCATATATGGCTACACCTTC. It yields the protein CAWSLGQGIYGYTF.

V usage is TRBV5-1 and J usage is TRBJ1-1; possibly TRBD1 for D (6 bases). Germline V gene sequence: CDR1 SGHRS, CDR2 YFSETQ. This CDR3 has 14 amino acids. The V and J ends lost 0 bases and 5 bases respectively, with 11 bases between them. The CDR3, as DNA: TGCGCCAGCAGCTTGGGCGGGGGCAGGACTGAAGCTTTCTTT. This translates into CASSLGGGRTEAFF.

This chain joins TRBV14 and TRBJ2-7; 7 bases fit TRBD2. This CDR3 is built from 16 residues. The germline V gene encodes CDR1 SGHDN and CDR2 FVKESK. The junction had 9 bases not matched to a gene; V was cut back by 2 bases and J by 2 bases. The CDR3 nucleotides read TGTGCCAGCAGCCAATCTCTGGCGGGAGAAACCTACGAGCAGTACTTC. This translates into CASSQSLAGETYEQYF.

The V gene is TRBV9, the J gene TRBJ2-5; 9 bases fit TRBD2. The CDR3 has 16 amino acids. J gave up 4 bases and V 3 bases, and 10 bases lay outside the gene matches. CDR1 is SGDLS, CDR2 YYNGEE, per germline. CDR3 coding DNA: TGTGCCAGCAGCGCGGATCTGCGGGGGGGCGGAGAGACCCAGTACTTC. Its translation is CASSADLRGGGETQYF. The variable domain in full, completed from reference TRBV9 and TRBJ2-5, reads DSGVTQTPKHLITATGQRVTLRCSPRSGDLSVYWYQQSLDQGLQFLIQYYNGEERAKGNILERFSAQQFPDLHSELNLSSLELGDSALYFCASSADLRGGGETQYFGPGTRLLVL.

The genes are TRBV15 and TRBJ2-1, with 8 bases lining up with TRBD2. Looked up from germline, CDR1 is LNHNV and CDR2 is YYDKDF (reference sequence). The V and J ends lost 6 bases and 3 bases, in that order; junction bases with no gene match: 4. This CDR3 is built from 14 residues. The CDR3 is CATRLADVYNEQFF. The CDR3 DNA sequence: TGTGCCACCAGACTAGCGGATGTCTACAATGAGCAGTTCTTC. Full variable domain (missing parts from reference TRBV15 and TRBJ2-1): DAMVIQNPRYQVTQFGKPVTLSCSQTLNHNVMYWYQQKSSQAPKLLFHYYDKDFNNEADTPDNFQSRRPNTSFCFLDIRSPGLGDTAMYLCATRLADVYNEQFFGPGTRLTVL.

The CDR3 protein is CASSFDRVDTEAFF. The CDR3 nucleotides are TGTGCCAGCAGCTTTGACAGGGTGGACACTGAAGCTTTCTTT. The rearrangement joins TRBV5-5 to TRBJ1-1, with TRBD1 matching over 7 bases. CDR3 length equals 14 residues. Unmatched junction bases numbered 4, after V lost 2 bases and J lost 3 bases. Per germline, CDR1 SGHKS and CDR2 YYEKEE (reference sequence).

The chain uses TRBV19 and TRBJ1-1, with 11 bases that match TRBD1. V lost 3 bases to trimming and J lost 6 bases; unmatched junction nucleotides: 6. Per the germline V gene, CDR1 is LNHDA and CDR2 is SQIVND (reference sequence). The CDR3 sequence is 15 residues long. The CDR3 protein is CASSILGQGESEAFF. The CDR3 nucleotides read TGTGCCAGTAGTATTCTGGGACAGGGGGAATCTGAAGCTTTCTTT.

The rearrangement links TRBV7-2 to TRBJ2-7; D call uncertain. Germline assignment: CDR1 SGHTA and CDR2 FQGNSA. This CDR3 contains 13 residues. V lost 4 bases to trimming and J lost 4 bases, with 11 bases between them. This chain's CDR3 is CASSSPEFYEQYF. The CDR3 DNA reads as TGTGCCAGCAGCTCCCCGGAGTTTTACGAGCAGTACTTC.

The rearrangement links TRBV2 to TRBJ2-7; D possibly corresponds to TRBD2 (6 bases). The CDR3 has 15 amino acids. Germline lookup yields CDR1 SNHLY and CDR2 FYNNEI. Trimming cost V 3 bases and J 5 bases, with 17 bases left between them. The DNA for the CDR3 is TGTGCCAGCAGTGAGGGAGCGGGCGGCGTTGACGAGCAGTACTTC. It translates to CASSEGAGGVDEQYF. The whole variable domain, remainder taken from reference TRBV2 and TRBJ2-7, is EPEVTQTPSHQVTQMGQEVILRCVPISNHLYFYWYRQILGQKVEFLVSFYNNEISEKSEIFDDQFSVERPDGSNFTLKIRSTKLEDSAMYFCASSEGAGGVDEQYFGPGTRLTVT.

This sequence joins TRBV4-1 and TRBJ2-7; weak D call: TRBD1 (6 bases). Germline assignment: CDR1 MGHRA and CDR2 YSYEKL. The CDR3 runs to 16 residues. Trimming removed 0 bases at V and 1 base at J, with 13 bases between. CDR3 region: CASSQETMQGSYEQYF. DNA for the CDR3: TGCGCCAGCAGCCAAGAAACGATGCAGGGGTCCTACGAGCAGTACTTC.

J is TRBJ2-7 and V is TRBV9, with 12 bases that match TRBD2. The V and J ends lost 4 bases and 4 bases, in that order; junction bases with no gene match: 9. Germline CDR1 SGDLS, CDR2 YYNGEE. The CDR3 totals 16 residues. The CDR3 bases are TGTGCCAGCAGCCCCACTAGCGGGGGGAACAGTTACGAGCAGTACTTC. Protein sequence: CASSPTSGGNSYEQYF.

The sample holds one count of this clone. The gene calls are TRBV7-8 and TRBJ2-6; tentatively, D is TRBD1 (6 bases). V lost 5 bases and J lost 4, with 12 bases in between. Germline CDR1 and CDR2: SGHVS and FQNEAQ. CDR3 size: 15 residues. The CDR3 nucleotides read TGTGCCAGCAGCATCGCAGGGGTCGGGGCCAACGTCCTGACTTTC. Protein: CASSIAGVGANVLTF.

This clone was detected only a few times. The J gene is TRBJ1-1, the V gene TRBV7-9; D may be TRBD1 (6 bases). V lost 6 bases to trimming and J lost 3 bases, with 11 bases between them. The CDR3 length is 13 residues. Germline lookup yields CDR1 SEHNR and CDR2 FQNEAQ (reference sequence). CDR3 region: CASRSQGYTEAFF. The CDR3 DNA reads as TGTGCCAGCAGATCCCAGGGGTACACTGAAGCTTTCTTT.

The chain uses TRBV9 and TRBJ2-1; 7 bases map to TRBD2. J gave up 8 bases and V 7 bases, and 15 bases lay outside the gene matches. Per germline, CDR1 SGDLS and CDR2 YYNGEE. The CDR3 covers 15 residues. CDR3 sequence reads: CASSWGGSLGDEQFF. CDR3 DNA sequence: TGTGCCAGCTCTTGGGGAGGGAGTCTGGGCGATGAGCAGTTCTTC.

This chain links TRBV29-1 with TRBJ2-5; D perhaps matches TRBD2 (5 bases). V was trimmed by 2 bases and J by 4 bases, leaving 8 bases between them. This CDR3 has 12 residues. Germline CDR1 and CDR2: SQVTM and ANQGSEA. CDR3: CSVESEGETQYF. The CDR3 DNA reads TGCAGCGTTGAATCCGAGGGAGAGACCCAGTACTTC.

Written as DNA, the CDR3 is TGCGCCAGCAGCCTCGGACTAGCCGGAGAGACCCAGTACTTC. Residues: CASSLGLAGETQYF. This chain uses TRBV5-1 with TRBJ2-5, with 8 bases aligning to TRBD2. Germline-derived CDR1 and CDR2 are SGHRS and YFSETQ. The CDR3 is 14 amino acids. V trimming: 4 bases; J trimming: 4 bases; junction bases outside the gene matches: 6.

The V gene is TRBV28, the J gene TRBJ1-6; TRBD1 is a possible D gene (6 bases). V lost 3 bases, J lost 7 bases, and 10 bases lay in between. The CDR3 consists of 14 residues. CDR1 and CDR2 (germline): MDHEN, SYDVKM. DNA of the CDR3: TGTGCCAGCAGTTTCGGGGGGCGGAATTCACCCCTCCACTTT. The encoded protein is CASSFGGRNSPLHF.

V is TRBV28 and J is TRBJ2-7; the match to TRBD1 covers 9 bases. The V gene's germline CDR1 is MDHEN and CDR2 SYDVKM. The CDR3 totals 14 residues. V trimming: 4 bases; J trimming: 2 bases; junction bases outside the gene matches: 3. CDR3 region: CASSSGQGPYEQYF. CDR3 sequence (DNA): TGTGCCAGCAGTTCTGGACAGGGGCCCTACGAGCAGTACTTC. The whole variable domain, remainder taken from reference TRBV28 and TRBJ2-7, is DVKVTQSSRYLVKRTGEKVFLECVQDMDHENMFWYRQDPGLGLRLIYFSYDVKMKEKGDIPEGYSVSREKKERFSLILESASTNQTSMYLCASSSGQGPYEQYFGPGTRLTVT.

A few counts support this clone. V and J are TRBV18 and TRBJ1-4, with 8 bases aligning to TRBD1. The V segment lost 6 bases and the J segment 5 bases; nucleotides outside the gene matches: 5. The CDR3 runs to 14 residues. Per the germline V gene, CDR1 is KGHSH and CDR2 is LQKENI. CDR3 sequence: CASSPDRVNEKLFF. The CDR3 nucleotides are TGTGCCAGCTCTCCGGACAGGGTGAATGAAAAACTGTTTTTT.

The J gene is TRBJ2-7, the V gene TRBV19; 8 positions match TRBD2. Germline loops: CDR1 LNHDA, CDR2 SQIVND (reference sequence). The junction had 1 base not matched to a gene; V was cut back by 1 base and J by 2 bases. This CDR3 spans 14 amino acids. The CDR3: CASSIASGPYEQYF. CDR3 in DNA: TGTGCCAGTAGTATAGCTAGCGGGCCCTACGAGCAGTACTTC.

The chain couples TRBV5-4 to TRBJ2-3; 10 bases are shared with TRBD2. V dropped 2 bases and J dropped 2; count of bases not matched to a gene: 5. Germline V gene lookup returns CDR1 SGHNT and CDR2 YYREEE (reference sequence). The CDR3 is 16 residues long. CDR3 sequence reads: CASSFQRGGATDTQYF. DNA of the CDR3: TGTGCCAGCAGCTTTCAGCGGGGGGGGGCCACAGATACGCAGTATTTT.

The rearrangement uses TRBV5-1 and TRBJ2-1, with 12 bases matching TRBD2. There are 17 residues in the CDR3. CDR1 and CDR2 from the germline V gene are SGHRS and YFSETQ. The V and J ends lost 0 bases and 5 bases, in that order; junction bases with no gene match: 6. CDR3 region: CASSLGALAGGDNEQFF. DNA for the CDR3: TGCGCCAGCAGCTTGGGAGCACTAGCGGGAGGCGACAATGAGCAGTTCTTC.